This entry describes one T cell receptor (beta chain). This entry comes from a study of T cell responses to AZD1222 COVID-19 vaccine. V dropped 3 bases and J dropped 3 bases, with 8 bases sitting between them. The CDR3 runs 13 residues. Germline V gene sequence: CDR1 SNHLY, CDR2 FYNNEI. TCRdb's copy holds only in-frame clones and misses some; the assay was immunoSEQ multiplex PCR. The sample lists 150,000 to 200,000 clones, around nine tenths occurring once. The chain couples TRBV2 to TRBJ1-1; D gene unclear. Sequences were derived from peripheral blood, sampled 28 days after the second dose of the MenACWY control vaccine. The receptor was derived from an adult who received the MenACWY meningococcal vaccine as a control. In nucleotides, the CDR3 is TGTGCCAGCAGTGAGGGCGGGTACACTGAAGCTTTCTTT. Translating gives CASSEGGYTEAFF.